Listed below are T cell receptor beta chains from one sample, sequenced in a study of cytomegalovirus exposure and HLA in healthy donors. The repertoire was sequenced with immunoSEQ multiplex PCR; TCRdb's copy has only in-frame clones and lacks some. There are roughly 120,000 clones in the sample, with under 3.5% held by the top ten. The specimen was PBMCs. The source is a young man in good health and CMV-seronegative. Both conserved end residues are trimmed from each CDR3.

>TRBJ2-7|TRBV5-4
ASSLWGGYEQY
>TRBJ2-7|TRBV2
ASRTVGSTEQY
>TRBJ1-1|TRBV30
AWKVVEPEAF
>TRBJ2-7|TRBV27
ASSLAKGMGKGDSYEQY
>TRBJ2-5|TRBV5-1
ASSASGPQETQY
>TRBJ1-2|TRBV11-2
ASSLDGGGSGYT
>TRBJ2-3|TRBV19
ASSPLVAGGGTSTDTQY
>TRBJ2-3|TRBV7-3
ASSSSGLAGTDTQY
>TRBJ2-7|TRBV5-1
ASSPTGSGIYEQY
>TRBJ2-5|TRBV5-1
ASSPWGAGEETQY
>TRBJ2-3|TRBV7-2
ASSLAASGSARDTQY
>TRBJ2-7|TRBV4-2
ASSLGGGGEQY
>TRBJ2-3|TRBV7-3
ASSQGLGRTDTQY
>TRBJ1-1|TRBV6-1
ASSESGREHGNTEAF
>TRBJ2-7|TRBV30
AWRDPGGRYEQY
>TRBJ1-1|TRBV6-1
ASTIRKTGGTAF
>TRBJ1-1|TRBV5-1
ASSSYTANTEAF
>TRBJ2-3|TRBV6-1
ASSGTWITDTQY
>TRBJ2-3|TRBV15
ATSRTASGQTDTQY
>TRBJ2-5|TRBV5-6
ASSLQGLQETQY
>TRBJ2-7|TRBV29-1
SVSDGGVYEQY
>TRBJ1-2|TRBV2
ASSWGTSGYT
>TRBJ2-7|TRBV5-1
ASRWTSGLYEQY
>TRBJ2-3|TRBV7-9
ASSLGPVTSTDTQY
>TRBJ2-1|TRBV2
ASSPTSGAYNEQF
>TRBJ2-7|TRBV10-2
ASSPPRDRGEQY
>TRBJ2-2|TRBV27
ASSYSSSTGELF
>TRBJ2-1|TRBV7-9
AITGTPGQF
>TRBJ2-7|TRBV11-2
ASSVGLAGPYEQY
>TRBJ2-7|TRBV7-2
ASRLSSGADEQY
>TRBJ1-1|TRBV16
ASSPLQETAGSEAF
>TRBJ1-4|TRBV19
ASRNPGQNEKLF
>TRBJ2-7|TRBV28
ASSSYYEQY
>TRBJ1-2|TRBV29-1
SVEYLLAYGYT
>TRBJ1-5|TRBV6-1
ASSEVGDSNQPQH
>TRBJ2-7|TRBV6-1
ASSGVAGYGEQY
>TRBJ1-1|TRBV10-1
ASSDRVGDTEAF
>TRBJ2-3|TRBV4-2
ASSQERGQRTDTQY
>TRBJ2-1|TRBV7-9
ASSPSDRIAYNEQF
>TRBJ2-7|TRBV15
ATSRGGGLAGASYEQY
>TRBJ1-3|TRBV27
ASSSTLGHAGNTIY
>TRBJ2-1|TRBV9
ASSAHRPGLRLNNEQF
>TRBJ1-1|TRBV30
AWNFQIDTEAF
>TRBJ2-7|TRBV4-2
ASSPRVGLYEQY
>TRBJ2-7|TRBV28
ASSFPRLAGSYEQY
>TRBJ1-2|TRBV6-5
ASSYSTTGLNYGYT
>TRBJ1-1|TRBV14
ASSKRDKHTEAF
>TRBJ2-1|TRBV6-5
ASSPPGLYNEQF
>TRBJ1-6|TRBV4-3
ASSRTDNSPLH
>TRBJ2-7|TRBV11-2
ASSSEASRDYEQY
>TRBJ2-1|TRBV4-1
ASRRLAGIGNEQF